The clone carrying this T cell receptor beta chain was detected a few times. TCR beta CDR3 sequences were amplified from RNA transcripts. First-round RT-PCR of the TCR CDR3 relied on the HTBI primer set. Each CDR3 protein gets one entry after TCRdb re-called the multiplex PCR reads with MiXCR. This sample carries over 250,000 distinct CDR3 sequences, around 15% of them seen once, and the ten largest clones take 34%. Each 10 ml fresh peripheral blood draw supplied the PBMCs. The CDR3 contains 14 residues. V lost 5 bases and J lost 0, with 10 bases in between. CDR1 and CDR2 (germline): LNHDA, SQIVND (reference sequence). This specimen comes from a study of T cells in Graves' hyperthyroidism and ophthalmopathy.

V and J are TRBV19 and TRBJ2-5; maybe TRBD1 (6 bases). Material for sequencing was blood. The receptor was derived from a woman between 35 and 50 years old with Graves' ophthalmopathy. The DNA of the CDR3 is TGTGCCAGTAGTCACAGGGAATACCAAGAGACCCAGTACTTC. This encodes CASSHREYQETQYF. The full variable domain, rest sourced from reference TRBV19 and TRBJ2-5, is DGGITQSPKYLFRKEGQNVTLSCEQNLNHDAMYWYRQDPGQGLRLIYYSQIVNDFQKGDIAEGYSVSREKKESFPLTVTSAQKNPTAFYLCASSHREYQETQYFGPGTRLLVL.